These 8 T cell receptor beta chains were sequenced from one sample in a study of blood T cell repertoires in COVID-19. Sequencing was performed with immunoSEQ multiplex PCR; in TCRdb, only in-frame clones are kept and a portion is missing. Of around 140,000 clones listed, 70% to 90% were seen once; the top ten hold less than 2%. Sequenced: peripheral blood. The origin of the receptors is a woman aged 60 to 75 with acute or convalescent COVID-19.

The chain recombines TRBV9 with TRBJ1-3, with 7 positions matching TRBD1. Germline V CDR1 and CDR2: SGDLS, YYNGEE. The CDR3 sequence is 17 residues long. Trimming cost V 0 bases and J 0 bases; bases outside gene matches: 6. CDR3 nucleotide sequence: TGTGCCAGCAGCGTAGGGGTAGGGGGCAACTCTGGAAACACCATATATTTT. It translates to CASSVGVGGNSGNTIYF.

The V call is TRBV11-1, the J call TRBJ1-1, with 7 positions matching TRBD1. Germline CDR1 and CDR2: SGHAT and FQDESV (reference sequence). V dropped 5 bases and J dropped 5; count of bases not matched to a gene: 11. The CDR3 totals 15 residues. Written as DNA, the CDR3 is TGTGCCAGCAGCCCCCATACAGGGGCAGGAACTGAAGCTTTCTTT. Translated: CASSPHTGAGTEAFF.

This clone was observed once. The genes are TRBV19 and TRBJ1-1; perhaps TRBD1 as D (6 bases). Trimming took off 3 bases at V and 5 bases at J, with 16 bases between the two ends. The CDR3 runs to 15 residues. Germline V gene lookup returns CDR1 LNHDA and CDR2 SQIVND (reference sequence). The CDR3 region has the DNA TGTGCCAGTAGTATGCGGGCAAGGCAGGGGACTGAAGCTTTCTTT. It translates to CASSMRARQGTEAFF.

The rearrangement joins TRBV10-1 to TRBJ2-7, with D possibly TRBD1 on 6 matching bases. This CDR3 is built from 12 residues. Germline assignment: CDR1 WNHNN and CDR2 SYGVQD (reference sequence). Trimming shortened V by 7 bases and J by 7 bases, and 14 bases separated the two germline ends. Here the CDR3 reads CASTGTRGEQYF. The CDR3 nucleotides are TGCGCCAGCACGGGGACCAGGGGTGAGCAGTACTTC.

As for this clone: Other nucleotide sequences from this sample produce the same CDR3. The chain uses TRBV7-2 and TRBJ1-2, with 7 positions matching TRBD1. The CDR3 totals 15 residues. J was trimmed by 5 bases and V by 1 base; bases with no gene match: 7. Germline V gene lookup returns CDR1 SGHTA and CDR2 FQGNSA. CDR3 nucleotides: TGTGCCAGCAGCTTAGAGGGAACAGGGGTATATGGCTACACCTTC. As protein: CASSLEGTGVYGYTF.

This sequence joins TRBV3-1 (or the pseudogene TRBV3-2) and TRBJ2-5; possible D gene TRBD2, 5 bases. This CDR3 is built from 17 residues. Germline V gene sequence: CDR1 LGHDT, CDR2 YNNKEL (reference sequence). Between the trimmed V and J ends, which lost 4 bases and 1 base, there was a span of 19 bases. The DNA for the CDR3 is TGTGCCAGCAGCCTTCCCTTGCGCGGACTCCTCCAAGAGACCCAGTACTTC. Its translation: CASSLPLRGLLQETQYF.

A few counts support this clone. V and J are TRBV7-9 and TRBJ2-5, with a weak D call TRBD1 (6 bases). CDR3 length equals 17 residues. V was pared by 1 base and J by 0 bases, with 15 bases between. Germline CDR1 SEHNR, CDR2 FQNEAQ (reference sequence). The DNA for the CDR3 is TGTGCCAGCAGCTTAGGGGGGACACAAATGTACCAAGAGACCCAGTACTTC. Protein: CASSLGGTQMYQETQYF.

The chain recombines TRBV6-4 with TRBJ1-5; tentative D call: TRBD1 (5 bases). The germline CDR1 and CDR2 sequences are MRHNA and SNTAGT. The V end was cut by 5 bases, the J end by 7 bases, with 15 bases between. The CDR3 has 14 residues. CDR3 loop: CASSPQASPQPQHF. CDR3 coding DNA: TGTGCCAGCAGTCCACAGGCCTCCCCACAGCCCCAGCATTTT.